This TCR beta chain was identified in a study of T cell repertoires in cytomegalovirus infection. Findings and limits, study-wide: What dominated the ex vivo response were HLA-C-restricted CMV-specific TCR beta clonotypes.

TCRdb analysed the reads with MiXCR anew, one entry per CDR3 protein. The top ten clones hold around 13% of a sample with about 770,000 distinct CDR3 sequences, 25% to 30% of them seen once. CDR1 is SGHRS and CDR2 is YFSETQ in the germline V gene. The V gene end was trimmed by 4 bases and the J gene end by 7 bases; junction bases not matched to a gene: 13. The length of the CDR3 is 15 residues. This clonotype was observed a handful of times. Antigen unknown. The chain joins TRBV5-1 to TRBJ1-2; TRBD1 aligns across 7 bases. The TCR was taken from a human donor in good health (CMV status not recorded). Some clones in this sample may be carry-over from other donors' samples. The source was cultured CD8+ T cells from PBMCs, collected from culture after CMV antigen stimulation. This CDR3 is CASSSRQGPRVGYTF. The CDR3 nucleotides read TGCGCCAGCAGCAGTAGACAGGGACCAAGAGTTGGCTACACCTTC.